The clone carrying this T cell receptor (beta chain) showed up just a few times. Germline V CDR1 and CDR2: SGHRS, YFSETQ. The germline V and J ends were trimmed by 0 bases and 4 bases, with 11 bases remaining between them. The CDR3 totals 15 residues. The data belong to a study of human T cells and chemical hapten exposure. TCRdb fed the RACE reads into MiXCR, producing one record per CDR3 protein. The sample has fewer than 100,000 distinct CDR3 sequences; approximately 10% are singletons. The time point: patch test 3, about 24 weeks after DPC sensitization. Specified treatment: therapeutic diphenylcyclopropenone sensitization with weekly scalp DPC.

Specimen: whole blood, collected in connection with sensitization to the hapten diphenylcyclopropenone (DPC). This receptor was obtained from a woman aged 25 to 39 with alopecia areata. Some clones in this sample may be carry-over from other donors' samples. The chain employs TRBV5-1 and TRBJ2-1; D is unresolved. In DNA, the CDR3 is TGCGCCAGCAGCTTGGTGCCGGGCGTTTACAATGAGCAGTTCTTC. Translation gives CASSLVPGVYNEQFF.